A single sample is the source of the 17 T cell receptor beta chains below, sequenced in a study of T cell changes during pregnancy in multiple sclerosis. The table came from immunoSEQ multiplex PCR; TCRdb's copy has only in-frame clones and leaves some out. The profile shows around 39,000 clones, around 90% of them singletons. The source material was CD4+ T cells from peripheral blood mononuclear cells, sampled before pregnancy. These receptors all come from a female donor with multiple sclerosis, enrolled in a pregnancy study.

The chain couples TRBV6-6 to TRBJ2-7, with 7 positions matching TRBD1. Per germline, CDR1 MNHNY and CDR2 SVGAGI (reference sequence). Trimming at V came to 4 bases and at J to 2 bases, leaving 11 bases not matched to a gene. The CDR3 is 16 amino acids. The CDR3 here is CASSFHTGEFPYEQYF. CDR3 DNA sequence: TGTGCCAGCAGTTTCCATACAGGGGAATTTCCCTACGAGCAGTACTTC.

The chain has TRBV5-1 and TRBJ2-6; 11 bases align to TRBD1. The V gene end was trimmed by 1 base and the J gene end by 0 bases; junction bases not matched to a gene: 3. This CDR3 has 18 residues. Germline CDR1 and CDR2: SGHRS and YFSETQ. CDR3 nucleotides: TGCGCCAGCAGCTTGATGGGGACAGGGGGCTCTGGGGCCAACGTCCTGACTTTC. This translates into CASSLMGTGGSGANVLTF. The full variable domain, its missing parts supplied by reference TRBV5-1 and TRBJ2-6, is KAGVTQTPRYLIKTRGQQVTLSCSPISGHRSVSWYQQTPGQGLQFLFEYFSETQRNKGNFPGRFSGRQFSNSRSEMNVSTLELGDSALYLCASSLMGTGGSGANVLTFGAGSRLTVL.

This clone was detected only a few times. This chain joins TRBV10-1 and TRBJ1-1; 7 bases map to TRBD1. The CDR3 totals 13 residues. The trim removed 8 bases at V and 1 base at J, leaving 4 bases unmatched. Per germline, CDR1 WNHNN and CDR2 SYGVQD (reference sequence). The CDR3 region has the DNA TGCGCCAGCGCCGGGACAGCGAACACTGAAGCTTTCTTT. Protein: CASAGTANTEAFF.

This clone was detected a few times. The rearrangement joins TRBV5-1 to TRBJ1-4, with TRBD1 identical over 9 bases. V was pared by 4 bases and J by 7 bases, with 8 bases of the junction left unmatched. The CDR3 is 15 residues long. Germline V gives CDR1 SGHRS, CDR2 YFSETQ. The CDR3 loop is CASSPPGTGSEKLFF. As DNA, the CDR3 is TGCGCCAGCAGCCCCCCCGGGACAGGGTCTGAAAAACTGTTTTTT.

The gene calls are TRBV6-1 and TRBJ2-5; 9 bases are shared with TRBD2. The better agreement between TRBJ2-7 and the DNA end casts doubt on the J call. This CDR3 has 15 amino acids. The germline V gene encodes CDR1 MNHNS and CDR2 SASEGT. CDR3 region: CASSERGSGRNEQYF. CDR3 in DNA: TGTGCCAGCAGTGAACGGGGTAGCGGGAGAAACGAGCAGTACTTC.

V gene TRBV4-3 combines with J gene TRBJ2-7; D may be TRBD1 (5 bases). The CDR3 is 15 residues long. Germline-derived CDR1 and CDR2 are LGHNA and YSLEER. With 0 bases removed from V and 6 bases from J, the gap between germline ends came to 15 bases. CDR3 region: CASSQDDSPYAEQYF. The CDR3 DNA reads TGCGCCAGCAGCCAAGATGACAGCCCCTATGCCGAGCAGTACTTC.

This chain joins TRBV28 and TRBJ2-5, with D uncertain. The J call is in doubt because the DNA end fits TRBJ2-7 better. Germline lookup yields CDR1 MDHEN and CDR2 SYDVKM. The CDR3 has 11 amino acids. The CDR3 here is CASSALYEQYF. The CDR3 nucleotides are TGTGCCAGCAGCGCACTCTACGAGCAGTACTTC.

The chain joins TRBV10-3 to TRBJ2-7; D unclear. Germline CDR1 and CDR2: ENHRY and SYGVKD. This CDR3 is 13 amino acids long. The V end lost 0 bases, the J end lost 4 bases, and 7 bases lay between the germline ends. This CDR3 reads CAISESRFYEQYF. The CDR3, as DNA: TGTGCCATCAGTGAGTCGAGGTTTTACGAGCAGTACTTC.

V usage is TRBV10-2 and J usage is TRBJ2-3; D is perhaps TRBD2 (5 bases). The CDR3 has 13 residues. Deletions cut 4 bases from V and 2 bases from J, with 7 bases between. The germline V gene encodes CDR1 WSHSY and CDR2 SAAADI. The CDR3 loop reads CASSVAYTDTQYF. The CDR3 DNA follows: TGCGCCAGCAGTGTAGCGTACACAGATACGCAGTATTTT.

The V call is TRBV6-5, the J call TRBJ2-5; TRBD1 aligns across 7 bases. CDR3 size: 13 residues. CDR1 is MNHEY, CDR2 SVGAGI, per germline. J lost 5 bases, V lost 5 bases, and 5 bases had no gene match. The CDR3 coding sequence is TGTGCCAGCAGTAGGGGGCCAGTGGAGACCCAGTACTTC. It translates to CASSRGPVETQYF.

This chain links TRBV30 with TRBJ1-1, with 8 bases lining up with TRBD1. Looked up from germline, CDR1 is GTSNPN and CDR2 is SVGIG (reference sequence). The junction had 7 bases not matched to a gene; V was cut back by 4 bases and J by 0 bases. This CDR3 is built from 15 residues. CDR3 in amino acids: CAWIPQGAVNTEAFF. The CDR3 nucleotides read TGTGCCTGGATTCCCCAGGGGGCGGTGAACACTGAAGCTTTCTTT.

The chain uses TRBV12-5 and TRBJ1-2; D is ambiguous. V was clipped by 6 bases and J by 6 bases, with 14 bases between them. Germline-derived CDR1 and CDR2 are LGHNT and FRNRAP. The CDR3 covers 13 residues. Written as DNA, the CDR3 is TGTGCTAGTGGAGCGTATCCCTCCCATGGCTACACCTTC. The encoded protein is CASGAYPSHGYTF.

The J gene is TRBJ2-7, the V gene TRBV9; the D gene is possibly TRBD1 (6 bases). This CDR3 is built from 14 residues. V gave up 1 base and J gave up 2 bases, with 10 bases separating them. The V gene's germline CDR1 is SGDLS and CDR2 YYNGEE. The CDR3 spells CASSVYAGAYEQYF. The CDR3 bases are TGTGCCAGCAGCGTATACGCAGGGGCCTACGAGCAGTACTTC.

Worth noting for this clone: Mismatch with germline at one junction end may stem from a read error. V usage is TRBV6-1 and J usage is TRBJ1-5; TRBD1 agrees at 10 bases. Germline V lookup: CDR1 MNHNS, CDR2 SASEGT. This CDR3 is 12 amino acids long. The CDR3: CASSEPGQGSDF. CDR3 nucleotide sequence: TGTGCCAGCAGTGAGCCGGGACAGGGGTCGGATTTT.

The chain uses TRBV30 and TRBJ1-2, with 7 bases that match TRBD1. The J segment lost 4 bases and the V segment lost 2 bases, leaving 4 bases of the junction unmatched. Germline CDR1 GTSNPN, CDR2 SVGIG (reference sequence). The CDR3 has 13 amino acids. CDR3 coding DNA: TGTGCCTGGAGTTACAGGGGTAGCTATGGCTACACCTTC. As protein: CAWSYRGSYGYTF. The full variable domain, rest sourced from reference TRBV30 and TRBJ1-2, is SQTIHQWPATLVQPVGSPLSLECTVEGTSNPNLYWYRQAAGRGLQLLFYSVGIGQISSEVPQNLSASRPQDRQFILSSKKLLLSDSGFYLCAWSYRGSYGYTFGSGTRLTVV.

The chain couples TRBV18 to TRBJ2-5; no reliable D call. Per germline, CDR1 KGHSH and CDR2 LQKENI. V was trimmed by 3 bases and J by 2 bases, leaving 4 bases between them. This CDR3 contains 12 residues. CDR3 sequence: CASSPQQETQYF. As DNA, the CDR3 is TGTGCCAGCTCACCTCAACAAGAGACCCAGTACTTC.

This sequence joins TRBV5-1 and TRBJ1-1; 11 positions agree with TRBD1. This CDR3 has 16 amino acids. Per the germline V gene, CDR1 is SGHRS and CDR2 is YFSETQ. Trimming at V came to 6 bases and at J to 1 base, leaving 8 bases not matched to a gene. The CDR3 here is CASKEGQGVRNTEAFF. As DNA, the CDR3 is TGCGCCAGCAAGGAGGGACAGGGGGTGCGGAACACTGAAGCTTTCTTT.